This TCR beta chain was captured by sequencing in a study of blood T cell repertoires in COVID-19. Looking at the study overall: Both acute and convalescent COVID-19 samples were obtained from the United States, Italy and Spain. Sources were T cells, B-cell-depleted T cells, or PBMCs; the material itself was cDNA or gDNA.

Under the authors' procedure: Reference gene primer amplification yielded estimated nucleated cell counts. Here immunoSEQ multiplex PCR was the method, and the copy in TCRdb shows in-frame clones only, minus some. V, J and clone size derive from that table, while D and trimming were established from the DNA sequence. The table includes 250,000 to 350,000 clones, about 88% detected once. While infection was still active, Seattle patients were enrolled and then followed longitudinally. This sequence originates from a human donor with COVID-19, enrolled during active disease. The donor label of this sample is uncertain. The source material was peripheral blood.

CDR3 residues: CASSEALNRGTSGYTF. The CDR3 DNA reads as TGTGCCAGCAGTGAAGCCCTAAACAGGGGGACAAGTGGCTACACCTTC. The chain has TRBV6-1 and TRBJ1-2, with 8 positions matching TRBD1. Germline V gives CDR1 MNHNS, CDR2 SASEGT. This CDR3 has 16 amino acids. V gave up 0 bases and J gave up 7 bases; unmatched junction bases: 10.